The entry that follows covers one T cell receptor (beta chain) sequence. The record originates from a study of identifying expanded T cells in peripheral blood. Germline V gene data show CDR1 as MGHRA and CDR2 as YSYEKL. With 0 bases removed from V and 4 bases from J, the gap between germline ends came to 12 bases. This CDR3 is built from 16 residues. The repertoire was sequenced with immunoSEQ multiplex PCR; TCRdb's copy has only in-frame clones and lacks some. The top ten hold less than 10% of the sample, which has 100,000 to 150,000 clones, 80% to 90% seen once. The chain joins TRBV4-1 to TRBJ2-2; TRBD1 is a possible D gene (6 bases). The sequence was collected from a person aged 18-69 years in good health. The sample was blood. The CDR3 sequence is CASSQEPSTGTGELFF. The CDR3 DNA follows: TGCGCCAGCAGCCAAGAACCCTCGACAGGCACCGGGGAGCTGTTTTTT.